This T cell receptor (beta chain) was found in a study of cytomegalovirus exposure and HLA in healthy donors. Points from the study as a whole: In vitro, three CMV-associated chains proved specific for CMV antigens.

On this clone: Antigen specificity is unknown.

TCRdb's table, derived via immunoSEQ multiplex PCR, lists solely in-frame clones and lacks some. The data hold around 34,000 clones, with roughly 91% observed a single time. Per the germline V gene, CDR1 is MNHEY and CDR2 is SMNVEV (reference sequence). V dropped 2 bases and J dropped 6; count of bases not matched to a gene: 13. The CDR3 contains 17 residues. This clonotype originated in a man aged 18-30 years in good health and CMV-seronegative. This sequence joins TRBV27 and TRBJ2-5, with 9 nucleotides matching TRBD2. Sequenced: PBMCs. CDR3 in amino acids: CASSLIAGEGLGKTQYF. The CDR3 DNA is TGTGCCAGCAGTTTAATAGCGGGAGAAGGGTTGGGGAAGACCCAGTACTTC.